This is a list of T cell receptor beta chains from one sample in a study of CD8 T cells in Susac syndrome. Via MiXCR, TCRdb re-called the immunoSEQ multiplex PCR reads, giving one row per CDR3 protein. In the table there are about 300,000 distinct CDR3 sequences, roughly 85% of which are singletons. Sequencing used CD8+ T cells from PBMCs. Receptors originate from a human donor with multiple sclerosis. Each CDR3 is given with its conserved first and last residue. Fields, in order: CDR3 DNA, CDR3 protein, D gene, clone size, V gene, J gene. A D gene is named only where the DNA matches it firmly. Clone size is shown for a subset of rows, as once, few, many or a class of expanded clone.

TGTGCCAGCAGCTTGGCCGGTTATGGTGATGAAAAACTGTTTTTT	CASSLAGYGDEKLFF	-	-	TRBV5-6	TRBJ1-4
TGTGCCAGCAGTTACTTTCTAGCGGGAGGGCAAGAGACCCAGTACTTC	CASSYFLAGGQETQYF	TRBD2	few	TRBV6-5	TRBJ2-5
TGCAGTGCTAACATCGGACAGGGGGTAAATGAGCAGTTCTTC	CSANIGQGVNEQFF	TRBD1	-	TRBV20-1	TRBJ2-1
TGTGCCAGCAGTGACTCGAGGGACGGATTCTATGGCTACACCTTC	CASSDSRDGFYGYTF	-	-	TRBV6-4	TRBJ1-2
TGCAGCGTGGAGGAAATAGGAGCTACGCAGTATTTT	CSVEEIGATQYF	-	-	TRBV29-1	TRBJ2-3
TGCAGCGTTGACCTAGCGGGAGGAAGCCAAGAGACCCAGTACTTC	CSVDLAGGSQETQYF	TRBD2	once	TRBV29-1	TRBJ2-5
TGTGCCAGCAGCTTCCAGGTTGGAGATACGCAGTATTTT	CASSFQVGDTQYF	-	-	TRBV13	TRBJ2-3
TGTGCCTGGAGTGCCGGGACAGGCATTTCCTACGAGCAGTACTTC	CAWSAGTGISYEQYF	TRBD1	-	TRBV30	TRBJ2-7
TGTGCCAGCAGCCAAGTAATCAGGGGGCGCGAAGACTCCCATCAGCCCCAGCATTTT	CASSQVIRGREDSHQPQHF	TRBD1	-	TRBV3-1	TRBJ1-5
TGCAGCGTTGATACGGGATCACTCTACGAGCAGTACTTC	CSVDTGSLYEQYF	-	-	TRBV29-1	TRBJ2-7
TGTGCCAGCAGTTGGACTAGCGACACCGGGGAGCTGTTTTTT	CASSWTSDTGELFF	TRBD2	few	TRBV6-1	TRBJ2-2
TGTGCCAGCAGTGAATACGGAGGGTCTCAGGAGACCCAGTACTTC	CASSEYGGSQETQYF	-	-	TRBV25-1	TRBJ2-5
TGTGCCAGCAAGGGACAGGGTAACTACGAGCAGTACTTC	CASKGQGNYEQYF	TRBD1	-	TRBV6-6	TRBJ2-7
TGCGCCAGCAGCCAGGAAGGTATAGTGGGGGGACGGACAGATACGCAGTATTTT	CASSQEGIVGGRTDTQYF	-	-	TRBV4-3	TRBJ2-3
TGTGCCAGTAGTATGAGCCGCACCGGGGAGCTGTTTTTT	CASSMSRTGELFF	-	-	TRBV19	TRBJ2-2
TGCGCCAGCAGCCCGACTCGGGACCAGCCCCAGCATTTT	CASSPTRDQPQHF	-	-	TRBV23-1	TRBJ1-5
TGTGCCAGCAGTTTATGGGGGGGGAACACTGAAGCTTTCTTT	CASSLWGGNTEAFF	-	-	TRBV27	TRBJ1-1
TGCAGTGCTAGTGGGTCACGGGACACTTCCTACGAGCAGTACTTC	CSASGSRDTSYEQYF	-	few	TRBV20-1	TRBJ2-7
TGTGCCAGTACCCCCCTCCCGGGACAGATCACAGATACGCAGTATTTT	CASTPLPGQITDTQYF	TRBD1	few	TRBV19	TRBJ2-3
TGTGCCAGCAGCCAAGCACGCGCAGCTGCAACTAATGAAAAACTGTTTTTT	CASSQARAAATNEKLFF	-	-	TRBV14	TRBJ1-4
TGTGCCAGCAGTCCCATAGACGGGTATGCCGCTAATGAGCAGTTCTTC	CASSPIDGYAANEQFF	-	-	TRBV28	TRBJ2-1
TGTGCCAGCAGCCCGACGGGGCCCCACTCTGGAAACACCATATATTTT	CASSPTGPHSGNTIYF	-	-	TRBV5-5	TRBJ1-3
TGTGCCAGCAGTTTAGTTCGGGGTTCGGGGGCAAAAGAGACCCAGTACTTC	CASSLVRGSGAKETQYF	-	-	TRBV12-3/TRBV12-4	TRBJ2-5
TGTGCCAGCAGCTTAGAAGTGTACGGAGTGCCCCGATACAATGAGCAGTTCTTC	CASSLEVYGVPRYNEQFF	-	-	TRBV11-2	TRBJ2-1
TGTGCCGCCCGGGCGCACAACACTGAAGCTTTCTTT	CAARAHNTEAFF	-	-	TRBV7-9	TRBJ1-1
TGCAGCGTTGTCTCTGCGGGGAGGATCACTGAAGCTTTCTTT	CSVVSAGRITEAFF	-	-	TRBV29-1	TRBJ1-1
TGTGCCACCAAGGGACAGGGCGGGTTAAACATTCAGTACTTC	CATKGQGGLNIQYF	TRBD1	-	TRBV28	TRBJ2-4
TGTGCCAGCAGTCCCGCGACTGCAGATACGCAGTATTTT	CASSPATADTQYF	-	-	TRBV27	TRBJ2-3